These 10 T cell receptor beta chains were sequenced from one sample in a study of radiation and T cells in renal cell carcinoma. Generated by immunoSEQ multiplex PCR, the TCRdb table keeps only in-frame clones and is missing some. This table holds approximately 90,000 clones, around four fifths found once. Noted time point: blood 4 weeks post-SBRT, at nephrectomy. Treatment: 15 Gy SBRT to primary tumor, nephrectomy 4 weeks later. Sample: blood, taken from a patient whose treatment included radiotherapy and nephrectomy. These receptors came from a man over 45 with renal cell carcinoma.

This rearrangement joins TRBV18 to TRBJ2-2, with D unresolved. V was shortened by 0 bases and J by 3 bases, with 5 bases between the two germline ends. The germline V gene has CDR1 KGHSH and CDR2 LQKENI. The CDR3 sequence is 14 residues long. The CDR3, as DNA: TGTGCCAGCTCACCACCGACGGACACCGGGGAGCTGTTTTTT. It codes for CASSPPTDTGELFF.

V gene TRBV5-1 combines with J gene TRBJ1-3; 8 positions agree with TRBD1. Germline V lookup: CDR1 SGHRS, CDR2 YFSETQ. The CDR3 length is 15 residues. The ends lost 5 bases at V and 1 base at J; junction bases unmatched: 5. The CDR3 DNA sequence: TGCGCCAGCAGGGCGGGACAGGCGTCTGGAAACACCATATATTTT. It encodes CASRAGQASGNTIYF.

For this clone: Sequence at one end of the junction differs from germline and may be a read error. This chain joins TRBV7-7 and TRBJ2-3; 8 bases map to TRBD2. This CDR3 comprises 16 residues. Germline V CDR1 and CDR2: SSHAT, FNYEAQ (reference sequence). CDR3 DNA sequence: TGTGCTAGCAGCTTAGGCTCTAGCGGGCGCACAGATACGCAGTATTTT. This sequence encodes CASSLGSSGRTDTQYF.

This clone was counted between two and nine times. The chain joins TRBV29-1 to TRBJ2-4, with a tentative D call TRBD2 (6 bases). Germline-derived CDR1 and CDR2 are SQVTM and ANQGSEA. The V gene lost 3 bases and the J gene lost 3 bases, with 12 bases spanning the gap. The CDR3 is 14 amino acids. The chain's CDR3 is CSVEASGLKNIQYF. DNA for the CDR3: TGCAGCGTTGAGGCTTCGGGACTCAAAAACATTCAGTACTTC.

The V call is TRBV30, the J call TRBJ2-7, with 14 bases fitting TRBD2. The trim removed 5 bases at V and 6 bases at J, leaving 9 bases unmatched. Germline assignment: CDR1 GTSNPN and CDR2 SVGIG (reference sequence). The CDR3 totals 15 residues. The CDR3 DNA reads as TGTGCCTGGGAGAAAAAAGGACTAGCGGGAGGCGAGCAGTACTTC. This sequence encodes CAWEKKGLAGGEQYF.

This chain connects TRBV30 to TRBJ2-3; the D is unclear. Germline-derived CDR1 and CDR2 are GTSNPN and SVGIG (reference sequence). The CDR3 is 11 residues long. The germline V and J ends were trimmed by 7 bases and 10 bases, with 15 bases remaining between them. CDR3 sequence: CAFTEDVSQYF. CDR3 in DNA: TGTGCCTTTACAGAGGATGTATCGCAGTATTTT.

This chain connects TRBV6-4 to TRBJ2-3, with 7 bases fitting TRBD2. This CDR3 is 14 amino acids long. From germline, CDR1 is MRHNA and CDR2 SNTAGT. V lost 6 bases to trimming and J lost 0 bases; unmatched junction nucleotides: 3. CDR3 nucleotide sequence: TGTGCCAGCAGCCCGGGACTAAGCACAGATACGCAGTATTTT. This codes for CASSPGLSTDTQYF.

This rearrangement joins TRBV6-5 to TRBJ2-7, with 7 bases lining up with TRBD1. Unmatched junction bases numbered 4, after V lost 0 bases and J lost 2 bases. Germline V gene sequence: CDR1 MNHEY, CDR2 SVGAGI. The CDR3 extends over 15 amino acids. CDR3 sequence (DNA): TGTGCCAGCAGTTACTCCCACGGGACAGCCTACGAGCAGTACTTC. Amino acids: CASSYSHGTAYEQYF.

The sample holds one count of this clone. This chain joins TRBV19 and TRBJ2-6, with no clear D. Germline lookup yields CDR1 LNHDA and CDR2 SQIVND (reference sequence). V was shortened by 3 bases and J by 2 bases, with 5 bases between the two germline ends. This CDR3 is 14 amino acids long. DNA for the CDR3: TGTGCCAGTAGTATGTCGGCTGGGGCCAACGTCCTGACTTTC. It codes for CASSMSAGANVLTF.

The gene calls are TRBV21-1 and TRBJ1-1; the table's D call, TRBD1, was not checked against the DNA. TRBV21-1 counts as a pseudogene. The CDR3 consists of 14 residues. CDR3 residues: CASQPRPGDTEAFF. In DNA form, the CDR3 reads TGTGCCAGCCAACCTCGACCAGGGGACACTGAAGCTTTCTTT.